The entry below gives a single T cell receptor beta chain sequence along with its context. Its antigen is still unknown. CD25-based Treg depletion was applied to purified naive CD4+ T cells. Deletions cut 6 bases from V and 1 base from J, with 12 bases between. CDR1 and CDR2 (germline): MGHRA, YSYEKL. The CDR3 extends over 15 amino acids. Study-level findings and limits: Tumor-infiltrating Treg TCR alpha and beta sequences overlapped most with tumor naive CD4+ T cells, then blood naive.

After constant-region reverse-primer amplification, full-length variable regions underwent semi-nested PCR with Nested Universal Primer A. From the 5' RACE reads, TCRdb called clonotypes with MiXCR, one entry per CDR3 protein. The sample has about 6,000 distinct CDR3 sequences; approximately 59% are singletons. The sequence derives from a female donor with breast cancer. The rearrangement joins TRBV4-1 to TRBJ2-2; a weak D match, TRBD1 (5 bases). The sequenced sample was naive CD4+ T cells sorted from blood. Subset given: naive CD4+ T cells, CD4+CD45RA+CD25-. The CDR3 DNA follows: TGCGCCAGCAGGATCAGGGAAAAGAACACCGGGGAGCTGTTTTTT. It specifies CASRIREKNTGELFF.